The entry below describes one TCR beta chain. This sample was taken from a study of OX40 agonist ivuxolimab in advanced cancers. The overall study: Patients received ivuxolimab, an agonistic anti-OX40 (CD134) antibody. Among those enrolled, mean age was approximately 62 years (range about 23 to 85) and 70% to 85% were male.

Germline values: CDR1 MDHEN, CDR2 SYDVKM. Trimming took 5 bases from V and 7 from J; bases not matched to a gene: 5. The CDR3 is 14 residues long. Here immunoSEQ multiplex PCR was the method, and the copy in TCRdb shows in-frame clones only, minus some. The repertoire has approximately 49,000 clones, approximately 84% of them found once; the top ten carry 0.9% to 1.2%. Sequencing used CD4+ or CD8+ T cells sorted from blood, obtained in a trial of the OX40 agonist ivuxolimab. The chain is built from TRBV28 and TRBJ2-4, with TRBD1 identical over 10 bases. The sequence derives from an adult with an advanced solid tumor such as melanoma, head and neck, liver or kidney cancer. The CDR3 region is CASSAGTGVNIQYF. The DNA of the CDR3 is TGTGCCAGCAGTGCCGGGACAGGGGTGAACATTCAGTACTTC.